This T cell receptor (beta chain) is from a study of blood T cells in healthy people across ages. Study-wide findings and caveats: Getting older went along with TCR beta diversity per million T cells dropping roughly linearly.

Comments on this clonotype: Its antigen is not known.

The sample providers were healthy Caucasian people from Russia, aged about 6 to 100. In each sample, at least 7 million PBMCs were isolated. This CDR3 is 15 amino acids long. Trimming took 5 bases from V and 5 from J; bases not matched to a gene: 4. Germline CDR1 WSHSY, CDR2 SAAADI. Alongside a J-beta primer mix, a sample-barcoded 5' primer served in a second PCR lasting 7 to 11 cycles. MiXCR, applied by TCRdb to the 5' RACE reads, yields one record per CDR3 protein. The sample lists hundreds of thousands of distinct CDR3 sequences, roughly three fifths occurring once. The V gene is TRBV10-2, the J gene TRBJ2-3, with 13 bases lining up with TRBD2. The clonotype was recovered from a man aged 60-69 years in good health. Specimen: blood. CDR3 DNA sequence: TGCGCCAGCAGTTCGACTAGCGGGGGGCGAGATACGCAGTATTTT. This gives the protein CASSSTSGGRDTQYF.